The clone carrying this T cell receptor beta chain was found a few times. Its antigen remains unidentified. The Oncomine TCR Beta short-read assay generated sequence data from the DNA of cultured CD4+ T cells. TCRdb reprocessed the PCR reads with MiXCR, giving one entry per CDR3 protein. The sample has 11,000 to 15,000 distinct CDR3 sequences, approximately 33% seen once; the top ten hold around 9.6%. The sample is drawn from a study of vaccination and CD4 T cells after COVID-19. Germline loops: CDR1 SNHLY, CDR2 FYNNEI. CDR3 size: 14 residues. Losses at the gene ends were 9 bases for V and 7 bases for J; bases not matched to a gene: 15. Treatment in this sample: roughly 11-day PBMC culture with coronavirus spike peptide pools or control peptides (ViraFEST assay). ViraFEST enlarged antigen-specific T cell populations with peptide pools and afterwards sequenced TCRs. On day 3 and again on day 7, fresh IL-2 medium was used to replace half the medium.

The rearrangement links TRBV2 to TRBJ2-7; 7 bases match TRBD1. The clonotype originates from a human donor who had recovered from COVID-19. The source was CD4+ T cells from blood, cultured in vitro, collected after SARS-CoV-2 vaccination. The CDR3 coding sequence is TGTGCCAGATCCTTAGCGACAGGGAAGCGGGAGCAGTACTTC. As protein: CARSLATGKREQYF.